This T cell receptor beta chain was obtained from a study of vaccination and CD4 T cells after COVID-19. Study-level information: Median time from second vaccine dose to sampling was 60 to 80 days (14 to 241). Study results and caveats: The study found median SARS-CoV-2-reactive clonotypes rising from around 20 to 38, not significantly. The great majority, 304 of 307 vaccine-specific clones, proved spike mono-reactive in convalescent patients.

TCRdb reanalysed the PCR reads using MiXCR and keeps one entry per CDR3 protein. The data hold about 21,000 distinct CDR3 sequences, with less than 75% observed a single time. Details on this clonotype: The antigen remains undetermined.

Germline CDR1 reads MNHEY; CDR2 reads SVGEGT. V was clipped by 2 bases and J by 5 bases, with 16 bases between them. The CDR3 runs 16 residues. This TCR came from a human donor who had recovered from COVID-19. The specimen was CD4+ T cells from blood, collected before SARS-CoV-2 vaccination. The V call is TRBV6-2 or TRBV6-3, the J call TRBJ2-1; D is unresolved. The CDR3 sequence is CASSYGWRPSNNEQFF. CDR3 sequence (DNA): TGTGCCAGCAGTTACGGATGGCGGCCGAGTAACAATGAGCAGTTCTTC.